This record looks at one T cell receptor (beta chain) sequence and its context. The target antigen is unknown. With V trimmed by 6 bases and J by 7 bases, 11 bases remained unmatched. From germline, CDR1 is LNHDA and CDR2 SQIVND (reference sequence). The CDR3 consists of 14 residues. The PCR made use of 60 Vbeta and 13 Jbeta primers. Profiling relied on immunoSEQ multiplex PCR, and the TCRdb table lists in-frame clones only, not all of them. The sample consists of under 85,000 clones, less than 70% of them appearing once. These data come from a study of cytomegalovirus exposure and HLA in healthy donors. Study overall: One earlier analysis, a look at around 170 million T cells, found roughly 110 million unique TCR beta sequences. Out of about 410 genotyped donors, roughly 80% belonged to the Caucasian-associated ancestry cluster.

Regarding the study as a whole: Productive rates of about 87% or about 30% were seen for most TCR beta V segments in an earlier analysis. HLA-A and HLA-B allele assignments for most subjects were reportedly predicted accurately using TCR beta sequences.

The specimen sequenced was PBMCs. The source of this sequence is a woman aged 25-40 years in good health and CMV-seronegative. The rearrangement uses TRBV19 and TRBJ2-7; 8 positions match TRBD1. CDR3 nucleotide sequence: TGTGCCAGTAGGATAACATTAGGACAGGGTGAGCAGTACTTC. Residues: CASRITLGQGEQYF.